Listed here are 24 T cell receptor beta chains from one sample, sequenced in a study of identical twins' blood T cells. One entry per CDR3 protein, called by TCRdb with MiXCR from the 5' RACE reads. This table has fewer than 450,000 distinct CDR3 sequences, roughly 31% appearing once. The sequenced sample consisted of PBMCs. The receptor set was obtained from a woman between 18 and 55 years old in good health.

This clonotype was recorded a few times. V is TRBV7-2 and J is TRBJ1-5; tentatively, D is TRBD1 (5 bases). The germline V gene encodes CDR1 SGHTA and CDR2 FQGNSA. V lost 2 bases and J 0 bases, leaving 11 bases between the germline ends. The CDR3 runs 16 residues. CDR3 loop: CASSLSTGYSNQPQHF. In DNA, the CDR3 is TGTGCCAGCAGCTTAAGTACAGGATATAGCAATCAGCCCCAGCATTTT.

CDR3 in amino acids: CASSFSANTGELFF. In DNA form, the CDR3 reads TGTGCCAGCAGTTTTTCCGCTAACACCGGGGAGCTGTTTTTT. This chain connects TRBV27 to TRBJ2-2; D call uncertain. Looked up from germline, CDR1 is MNHEY and CDR2 is SMNVEV (reference sequence). The CDR3 loop spans 14 amino acids. Trimming shortened V by 3 bases and J by 2 bases, and 7 bases separated the two germline ends.

This clonotype was observed a few times. The rearrangement uses TRBV5-1 and TRBJ2-2; no clear D. Trimming took off 4 bases at V and 4 bases at J, with 11 bases between the two ends. This CDR3 has 14 amino acids. Germline CDR1 is SGHRS and CDR2 is YFSETQ. This chain's CDR3 is CASSLLGVTGELFF. The CDR3 nucleotides are TGCGCCAGCAGCCTCCTAGGAGTCACCGGGGAGCTGTTTTTT.

This clonotype came up a few times. The chain combines TRBV20-1 with TRBJ2-7, with D tentatively TRBD2 (6 bases). Germline CDR1 reads DFQATT; CDR2 reads SNEGSKA (reference sequence). Deletions cut 2 bases from V and 0 bases from J, with 14 bases between. The CDR3 totals 15 residues. CDR3: CSARPSGQPSYEQYF. The DNA for the CDR3 is TGCAGTGCTAGACCCAGCGGGCAACCCTCCTACGAGCAGTACTTC.

The chain carries TRBV29-1 and TRBJ1-2; 7 nucleotides align to TRBD1. Trimming at V came to 6 bases and at J to 10 bases, leaving 11 bases not matched to a gene. There are 12 residues in the CDR3. Germline assignment: CDR1 SQVTM and CDR2 ANQGSEA. In nucleotides, the CDR3 is TGCAGCGTCCCGGAGGGGGCGCGGTCCTACACCTTC. It yields the protein CSVPEGARSYTF.

This clonotype was seen at least ten times. The rearrangement uses TRBV5-1 and TRBJ2-3; the D call may be TRBD1 or TRBD2 (6 bases each). V was shortened by 5 bases and J by 5 bases, with 12 bases between the two germline ends. CDR3 size: 13 residues. From germline, CDR1 is SGHRS and CDR2 YFSETQ. In DNA, the CDR3 is TGCGCCAGCAGGCAGGGGACTGGAGATACGCAGTATTTT. The encoded protein is CASRQGTGDTQYF.

This clonotype was counted many times. One end of the junction does not line up with germline, which may come from a read error. This chain links TRBV5-1 with TRBJ1-2; 7 nucleotides match TRBD1. Looked up from germline, CDR1 is SGHRS and CDR2 is YFSETQ. The CDR3 contains 14 residues. CDR3 sequence: CASSLEDRTYGYTF. CDR3 nucleotides: TGTGCCAGCAGCCTTGAGGACAGGACATATGGCTACACCTTC.

This clonotype was seen a few times. This rearrangement joins TRBV25-1 to TRBJ2-1, with 7 nucleotides matching TRBD2. Unmatched junction bases numbered 15, after V lost 5 bases and J lost 2 bases. Germline CDR1 reads MGHDK; CDR2 reads SYGVNS. The CDR3 length is 18 residues. The CDR3: CASSRIGAGVATYNEQFF. CDR3 coding DNA: TGTGCCAGCAGTCGAATCGGGGCGGGAGTTGCGACCTACAATGAGCAGTTCTTC.

This clonotype has a handful of counts. The chain combines TRBV20-1 with TRBJ1-1; no clear D. CDR1 and CDR2 from the germline V gene are DFQATT and SNEGSKA (reference sequence). Trimming removed 0 bases from V and 4 bases from J, with 30 bases in between. The CDR3 runs 20 residues. The CDR3 sequence is CSARDLGLRQDRRVSTEAFF. As DNA, the CDR3 is TGCAGTGCTAGAGATCTTGGTCTGCGGCAGGATAGGAGAGTAAGCACTGAAGCTTTCTTT.

This clonotype was recorded at least ten times. The genes are TRBV20-1 and TRBJ2-5; the D gene could be TRBD1 or TRBD2 (5 bases each). V was cut by 6 bases and J by 6 bases, with 14 bases left in between. Germline V CDR1 and CDR2: DFQATT, SNEGSKA (reference sequence). The CDR3 runs 12 residues. CDR3 DNA: TGCAGTGCCCCTTCAGGGACCCAGACCCAGTACTTC. Its translation: CSAPSGTQTQYF.

Comments on this clonotype: Since a much larger clone is just one base distant, this may be a read error. This chain joins TRBV4-3 and TRBJ1-2, with D possibly TRBD1 on 6 matching bases. There are 15 residues in the CDR3. Germline V gene sequence: CDR1 LGHNA, CDR2 YSLEER. The CDR3 DNA reads TGCACCAGCAGCCAAGAGATCCGGGGGCAATCCAGCTACACCTTC. It yields the protein CTSSQEIRGQSSYTF.

The chain employs TRBV9 and TRBJ2-1; 9 bases line up with TRBD2. Germline V gene data show CDR1 as SGDLS and CDR2 as YYNGEE. V trimming: 0 bases; J trimming: 4 bases; junction bases outside the gene matches: 5. This CDR3 is built from 16 residues. As DNA, the CDR3 is TGTGCCAGCAGCGTAGGCCTAGCGGGGTCTTACAATGAGCAGTTCTTC. This codes for CASSVGLAGSYNEQFF.

This clonotype showed up just a few times. The V call is TRBV6-2 or TRBV6-3, the J call TRBJ1-5; D may be TRBD1 (5 bases). V was clipped by 6 bases and J by 3 bases, with 9 bases between them. The germline gives CDR1 MNHEY, CDR2 SVGEGT. CDR3 length: 13 residues. CDR3 DNA sequence: TGTGCCAGCAGCAAGGGGTTCAATCAGCCCCAGCATTTT. Translation: CASSKGFNQPQHF.

The sample holds many counts of this clonotype. V is TRBV2 and J is TRBJ2-1; TRBD2 might be the D (5 bases). Germline V lookup: CDR1 SNHLY, CDR2 FYNNEI. V gave up 10 bases and J gave up 1 base, with 14 bases separating them. This CDR3 is 14 amino acids long. This CDR3 is CATSRGGSYNEQFF. In nucleotides, the CDR3 is TGTGCCACCTCTAGAGGCGGGTCCTACAATGAGCAGTTCTTC.

The chain combines TRBV4-3 with TRBJ2-3; 9 bases are a match to TRBD2. Germline V CDR1 and CDR2: LGHNA, YSLEER. V was clipped by 1 base and J by 11 bases; unmatched bases: 19. This CDR3 has 18 residues. CDR3 bases: TGCGCCAGCAGCCAAGTAGCCCTTTCGGGGACTAGCTTCCCGCTGCAGTATTTT. It specifies CASSQVALSGTSFPLQYF.

The rearrangement joins TRBV4-1 to TRBJ2-3, with D uncertain. Trimming removed 4 bases from V and 0 bases from J, with 14 bases in between. CDR3 size: 16 residues. Germline-derived CDR1 and CDR2 are MGHRA and YSYEKL. The CDR3 sequence: CASSRPVRKSTDTQYF. Here the CDR3 DNA reads TGCGCCAGCAGCCGGCCCGTTAGGAAGAGCACAGATACGCAGTATTTT.

CDR3 nucleotides: TGCGCCAGCAGCTCGACCGTGAATACGCAGTATTTT. It specifies CASSSTVNTQYF. This rearrangement joins TRBV5-1 to TRBJ2-3; D unclear. The CDR3 sequence is 12 residues long. Germline V CDR1 and CDR2: SGHRS, YFSETQ. Trimming removed 3 bases at V and 7 bases at J, with 9 bases between.

The chain recombines TRBV5-5 with TRBJ1-1, with 7 bases identical to TRBD1. The CDR3 totals 16 residues. Trimming took 2 bases from V and 0 from J; bases not matched to a gene: 7. The germline CDR1 and CDR2 sequences are SGHKS and YYEKEE (reference sequence). Here the CDR3 reads CASSLTQTGMNTEAFF. DNA of the CDR3: TGTGCCAGCAGCTTAACCCAGACAGGGATGAACACTGAAGCTTTCTTT. The variable domain in full, with the rest retrieved from reference TRBV5-5 and TRBJ1-1, is DAGVTQSPTHLIKTRGQQVTLRCSPISGHKSVSWYQQVLGQGPQFIFQYYEKEERGRGNFPDRFSARQFPNYSSELNVNALLLGDSALYLCASSLTQTGMNTEAFFGQGTRLTVV.

As for this clonotype: A read error is possible here, since a much larger clone lies one base away. V and J are TRBV6-2 or TRBV6-3 and TRBJ1-1; D not resolved. CDR1 is MNHEY and CDR2 is SVGEGT in the germline V gene. The CDR3 is 11 residues long. In DNA form, the CDR3 reads TGTGCCGGCAGTTACCAAGGTGAAGCTTTCTTT. Translation gives CAGSYQGEAFF.

This clonotype was observed a handful of times. The V call is TRBV10-3, the J call TRBJ2-7; TRBD2 is a possible D gene (5 bases). The germline CDR1 and CDR2 sequences are ENHRY and SYGVKD. The CDR3 length is 13 residues. V shed 0 bases and J shed 4 bases, with 7 bases lying between them. This CDR3 reads CAISESREYEQYF. DNA for the CDR3: TGTGCCATCAGTGAGTCGAGGGAGTACGAGCAGTACTTC.

This clonotype was seen repeatedly, ten times or more. The chain uses TRBV9 and TRBJ1-4, with D possibly matching TRBD1 (6 bases). The CDR3 length is 19 residues. Trimming stripped 4 bases from V and 3 bases from J, with 25 bases between. Germline V gene lookup returns CDR1 SGDLS and CDR2 YYNGEE. For the CDR3, the DNA is TGTGCCAGCAGCCCCGCCAACCGTTACCAGGAGGGGGCTAATGAAAAACTGTTTTTT. Encoded protein: CASSPANRYQEGANEKLFF.

This clonotype was recorded at least ten times. The chain links TRBV15 to TRBJ1-2; D remains unclear. V was clipped by 0 bases and J by 4 bases, with 9 bases between them. Germline assignment: CDR1 LNHNV and CDR2 YYDKDF (reference sequence). The CDR3 loop spans 14 amino acids. The CDR3 DNA reads TGTGCCACCAGCAGAGATTTGGGCGGCTATGGCTACACCTTC. As protein: CATSRDLGGYGYTF.

In this sample, this clonotype turned up many times. V gene TRBV6-1 combines with J gene TRBJ1-3; D is unresolved. Per germline, CDR1 MNHNS and CDR2 SASEGT. The ends were cut back, 1 base at V and 0 bases at J, with 10 bases in the middle. This CDR3 is 16 amino acids long. CDR3 sequence: CASSEGRRISGNTIYF. For the CDR3, the DNA is TGTGCCAGCAGTGAAGGACGACGGATCTCTGGAAACACCATATATTTT.

The chain employs TRBV6-5 and TRBJ1-1; 7 nucleotides align to TRBD1. Trimming cost V 5 bases and J 1 base; bases outside gene matches: 4. Germline assignment: CDR1 MNHEY and CDR2 SVGAGI. CDR3 length: 14 amino acids. As DNA, the CDR3 is TGTGCCAGCAGTCCTTGGGACAGGAACACTGAAGCTTTCTTT. Translation: CASSPWDRNTEAFF.